Below, 12 T cell receptor beta chains from the same sample are listed, as sequenced in a study of T cell responses to AZD1222 COVID-19 vaccine. Sequencing used immunoSEQ multiplex PCR; TCRdb keeps in-frame clones, though not all of them. The data show about 130,000 clones, roughly 85% seen once. This specimen consisted of peripheral blood, obtained on day 0 of AZD1222 vaccination. These receptors were taken from an adult in good health.

The V and J genes are TRBV27 and TRBJ1-1; D uncertain. Germline CDR1 and CDR2: MNHEY and SMNVEV (reference sequence). This CDR3 has 15 amino acids. The V end was cut by 1 base, the J end by 5 bases, with 14 bases between. This chain's CDR3 is CASSLFMGLGTEAFF. Here the CDR3 DNA reads TGTGCCAGCAGTTTATTTATGGGGTTGGGGACTGAAGCTTTCTTT.

The rearrangement joins TRBV6-5 to TRBJ1-6; the match to TRBD1 covers 8 bases. Unmatched junction bases numbered 3, after V lost 2 bases and J lost 6 bases. The CDR3 runs 15 residues. The germline V gene has CDR1 MNHEY and CDR2 SVGAGI. The CDR3 loop reads CASSYAGQVNSPLHF. The CDR3 bases are TGTGCCAGCAGTTACGCGGGACAGGTTAATTCACCCCTCCACTTT.

J is TRBJ2-7 and V is TRBV5-1; the D gene is possibly TRBD2 (6 bases). The CDR3 runs to 14 residues. With 0 bases removed from V and 0 bases from J, the gap between germline ends came to 7 bases. CDR1 and CDR2 (germline): SGHRS, YFSETQ. Here the CDR3 DNA reads TGCGCCAGCAGCTTGGAAGCGGGCTCCTACGAGCAGTACTTC. Translation gives CASSLEAGSYEQYF.

The J gene is TRBJ1-4, the V gene TRBV5-1, with 9 bases lining up with TRBD1. This CDR3 is 16 amino acids long. Germline trimming cut 5 bases from V and 5 bases from J; bases unmatched to any gene: 10. Germline CDR1 reads SGHRS; CDR2 reads YFSETQ. CDR3 amino acids: CASSLILGTGNEKLFF. DNA of the CDR3: TGCGCCAGCAGTCTAATTCTGGGGACAGGGAATGAAAAACTGTTTTTT.

This clone occurred a few times. The rearrangement joins TRBV4-1 to TRBJ2-2; 11 nucleotides align to TRBD2. Trimming took 6 bases from V and 7 from J; bases not matched to a gene: 7. There are 15 residues in the CDR3. Germline V gives CDR1 MGHRA, CDR2 YSYEKL. CDR3 region: CASSHTGTSGGELFF. The DNA of the CDR3 is TGCGCCAGCAGTCATACCGGGACTAGCGGCGGGGAGCTGTTTTTT.

V and J are TRBV30 and TRBJ1-1, with a weak D call TRBD1 (5 bases). V dropped 4 bases and J dropped 0 bases, with 12 bases sitting between them. The CDR3 is made up of 14 amino acids. Germline V gives CDR1 GTSNPN, CDR2 SVGIG (reference sequence). The CDR3 DNA reads TGTGCCTGGACTAAATGGGGGGTGAACACTGAAGCTTTCTTT. It encodes CAWTKWGVNTEAFF.

A few counts support this clone. The CDR3 spells CASSQLLGVQETQYF. CDR3 coding DNA: TGCGCCAGCAGCCAACTACTTGGAGTCCAAGAGACCCAGTACTTC. The V gene is TRBV4-1, the J gene TRBJ2-5; D is undetermined. The CDR3 totals 15 residues. In germline, CDR1 is MGHRA, CDR2 YSYEKL. Deletions cut 2 bases from V and 1 base from J, with 11 bases between.

The chain has TRBV9 and TRBJ2-7; no definite D call. The CDR3 has 14 residues. Germline values: CDR1 SGDLS, CDR2 YYNGEE. Trimming left V 4 bases short and J 3 bases short, with 14 bases between. CDR3 loop: CASSPMAEDYEQYF. The CDR3, as DNA: TGTGCCAGCAGCCCCATGGCAGAAGACTACGAGCAGTACTTC.

This clone was observed once. V and J are TRBV5-6 and TRBJ2-3; 10 nucleotides agree with TRBD2. With 0 bases clipped from V and 2 bases from J, the junction kept 6 bases outside the gene matches. CDR3 length equals 17 residues. Germline loops: CDR1 SGHDT, CDR2 YYEEEE. This chain's CDR3 is CASSLALAGAYTDTQYF. The DNA for the CDR3 is TGTGCCAGCAGCTTGGCTCTAGCGGGAGCCTACACAGATACGCAGTATTTT.

This clone was found a few times. The J gene is TRBJ2-2, the V gene TRBV7-8; TRBD2 matches 9 bases. The CDR3 has 15 residues. Germline V gene sequence: CDR1 SGHVS, CDR2 FQNEAQ. With 3 bases clipped from V and 3 bases from J, the junction kept 2 bases outside the gene matches. CDR3 coding DNA: TGTGCCAGCAGCTTGCGGGGGGGTTACACCGGGGAGCTGTTTTTT. It encodes CASSLRGGYTGELFF. The full variable domain, completed using reference TRBV7-8 and TRBJ2-2, is GAGVSQSPRYKVAKRGQDVALRCDPISGHVSLFWYQQALGQGPEFLTYFQNEAQLDKSGLPSDRFFAERPEGSVSTLKIQRTQQEDSAVYLCASSLRGGYTGELFFGEGSRLTVL.

A note on this clone: The sample carries other DNA sequences with the same CDR3. J is TRBJ1-5 and V is TRBV30; 8 bases map to TRBD1. CDR1 and CDR2 from the germline V gene are GTSNPN and SVGIG (reference sequence). CDR3 length: 13 amino acids. Trimming took 3 bases from V and 2 from J; bases not matched to a gene: 0. The CDR3: CAWRGQGNQPQHF. The CDR3 nucleotides read TGTGCCTGGAGGGGACAGGGCAATCAGCCCCAGCATTTT.

Notes on this clone: The sample contains more than one DNA sequence encoding this CDR3. The chain carries TRBV5-1 and TRBJ1-1; tentative D call: TRBD1 (6 bases). The ends were cut back, 0 bases at V and 2 bases at J, with 11 bases in the middle. The CDR3 sequence is 15 residues long. CDR1 is SGHRS and CDR2 is YFSETQ in the germline V gene. CDR3 in amino acids: CASSLDLRGNTEAFF. CDR3 coding DNA: TGCGCCAGCAGCTTGGACCTCAGGGGTAACACTGAAGCTTTCTTT.